Listed here are 16 T cell receptor beta chains from one sample, sequenced in a study of shared clonotypes between healthy human individuals (dated by TCRdb to 2018 to 2020). Library construction relied on the immunoSEQ multiplex PCR assay. TCRdb took this table from immuneACCESS and kept in-frame rearrangements with V and J called. Such tables lack part of the clones; where checked against another copy, unresolved V genes explain under half of the gap, and the rest is unexplained. The sample table shows over 800,000 clones, and 90% to 95% are seen once. The ten largest clones take up more than 20% of the sample. CD8 naive samples consisted of CD45RO-negative cells that were positively selected for CCR7, yielding a CD45RA+CCR7+ population without TemRA cells. What was sequenced was naive CD8+ T cells sorted from blood. In light of the paper, this sample's cell subset or site label describes: CD45RA+CCR7+. These receptors all come from a man aged 25 to 40 in good health.

This chain connects TRBV18 to TRBJ2-7; 7 bases line up with TRBD2. V trimming: 1 base; J trimming: 2 bases; junction bases outside the gene matches: 2. The germline gives CDR1 KGHSH, CDR2 LQKENI. The CDR3 runs 14 residues. CDR3 protein: CASSPREGPYEQYF. The CDR3, as DNA: TGTGCCAGCTCACCACGGGAGGGCCCCTACGAGCAGTACTTC.

The genes are TRBV28 and TRBJ1-5, with 7 bases lining up with TRBD1. The germline gives CDR1 MDHEN, CDR2 SYDVKM. This CDR3 contains 15 residues. V lost 5 bases to trimming and J lost 6 bases; unmatched junction nucleotides: 10. The CDR3 loop is CASSQLEGALQPQHF. The CDR3 DNA reads as TGTGCCAGCAGTCAACTGGAGGGGGCCCTTCAGCCCCAGCATTTT. Together with reference TRBV28 and TRBJ1-5, the CDR3 gives the full variable domain: DVKVTQSSRYLVKRTGEKVFLECVQDMDHENMFWYRQDPGLGLRLIYFSYDVKMKEKGDIPEGYSVSREKKERFSLILESASTNQTSMYLCASSQLEGALQPQHFGDGTRLSIL.

The chain recombines TRBV4-3 with TRBJ1-5; D remains unclear. The CDR3 is 15 amino acids. V was clipped by 2 bases and J by 3 bases, with 11 bases between them. Germline lookup yields CDR1 LGHNA and CDR2 YSLEER. The CDR3 reads CASSQWKGNNQPQHF. CDR3 sequence (DNA): TGCGCCAGCAGCCAATGGAAAGGAAACAATCAGCCCCAGCATTTT.

CDR3 in amino acids: CASSFDWSSYNEQFF. The CDR3, as DNA: TGTGCCAGCAGTTTCGACTGGAGCTCCTACAATGAGCAGTTCTTC. The gene calls are TRBV27 and TRBJ2-1; D is undetermined. Germline CDR1 is MNHEY and CDR2 is SMNVEV (reference sequence). V gave up 3 bases and J gave up 0 bases, with 9 bases separating them. This CDR3 has 15 residues.

V usage is TRBV29-1 and J usage is TRBJ2-1; unclear D gene. The CDR3 length is 12 residues. The germline gives CDR1 SQVTM, CDR2 ANQGSEA. Trimming shortened V by 4 bases and J by 6 bases, and 10 bases separated the two germline ends. For the CDR3, the DNA is TGCAGCGTTGTCAACTTAGGCAATGAGCAGTTCTTC. Its protein is CSVVNLGNEQFF.

The chain combines TRBV7-3 with TRBJ2-1; unclear D gene. The CDR3 loop spans 15 amino acids. Germline CDR1 SGHTA, CDR2 FQGTGA. The germline V and J ends were trimmed by 3 bases and 3 bases, with 12 bases remaining between them. The CDR3 bases are TGTGCCAGCAGCTTTATGGGCGCTCTCTACAATGAGCAGTTCTTC. Encoded protein: CASSFMGALYNEQFF.

This clone was counted at least ten times. This rearrangement joins TRBV10-3 to TRBJ2-7, with D unclear. This CDR3 has 12 amino acids. Germline CDR1 ENHRY, CDR2 SYGVKD. The germline V and J ends were trimmed by 4 bases and 4 bases, with 8 bases remaining between them. CDR3 residues: CAISGEKYEQYF. The CDR3 coding sequence is TGTGCCATCAGTGGGGAAAAATACGAGCAGTACTTC.

The CDR3: CASTFSSVNIEAFF. The CDR3 region has the DNA TGCGCCAGCACCTTCTCGTCTGTTAATATTGAAGCTTTCTTT. This chain joins TRBV10-2 and TRBJ1-1; D unresolved. The CDR3 has 14 amino acids. V lost 7 bases and J 7 bases, leaving 19 bases between the germline ends. CDR1 WSHSY and CDR2 SAAADI come from the germline V gene.

This clone is a singleton in its sample. The J gene is TRBJ2-5, the V gene TRBV27, with D maybe TRBD2 (6 bases). In germline, CDR1 is MNHEY, CDR2 SMNVEV (reference sequence). The V gene lost 10 bases and the J gene lost 5 bases, with 17 bases spanning the gap. This CDR3 is built from 13 residues. The CDR3 here is CATGRGLGETQYF. DNA for the CDR3: TGTGCCACTGGGCGGGGACTGGGGGAGACCCAGTACTTC.

This sequence joins TRBV2 and TRBJ2-1; D possibly uses TRBD1 or TRBD2 (7 bases each). Per the germline V gene, CDR1 is SNHLY and CDR2 is FYNNEI. The CDR3 loop spans 16 amino acids. Trimming removed 10 bases from V and 9 bases from J, with 28 bases in between. The CDR3 loop is CAINLGEGQSGGEQFF. CDR3 sequence (DNA): TGTGCCATCAACCTTGGGGAGGGACAGTCTGGGGGTGAGCAGTTCTTC.

The chain has TRBV4-1 and TRBJ2-1; 10 bases agree with TRBD2. The CDR3 runs 14 residues. V was clipped by 1 base and J by 8 bases; unmatched bases: 2. Germline V gene lookup returns CDR1 MGHRA and CDR2 YSYEKL. CDR3 sequence (DNA): TGCGCCAGCAGCCAAGTCGGACTAGCGGATGAGCAGTTCTTC. Translated, it gives CASSQVGLADEQFF.

The CDR3 reads CSATDNEQFF. The CDR3 DNA sequence: TGCAGCGCGACTGACAATGAGCAGTTCTTC. The chain couples TRBV29-1 to TRBJ2-1; no firm D call. The CDR3 runs to 10 residues. V gave up 7 bases and J gave up 5 bases, with 6 bases separating them. Per germline, CDR1 SQVTM and CDR2 ANQGSEA.

V and J are TRBV7-9 and TRBJ2-2; 9 bases line up with TRBD2. The CDR3 contains 16 residues. From germline, CDR1 is SEHNR and CDR2 FQNEAQ (reference sequence). V was clipped by 3 bases and J by 3 bases; unmatched bases: 5. The CDR3 loop is CASSFQRLADTGELFF. The CDR3 DNA reads TGTGCCAGCAGCTTCCAAAGACTAGCGGACACCGGGGAGCTGTTTTTT.

This chain joins TRBV4-1 and TRBJ2-3; D possibly corresponds to TRBD2 (7 bases). V lost 1 base to trimming and J lost 2 bases, with 16 bases between them. There are 17 residues in the CDR3. Looked up from germline, CDR1 is MGHRA and CDR2 is YSYEKL. CDR3 amino acids: CASSQVGTTGNTDTQYF. DNA of the CDR3: TGCGCCAGCAGCCAAGTCGGGACTACAGGGAACACAGATACGCAGTATTTT.

This clone was seen a single time. V and J are TRBV6-6 and TRBJ1-2; D might be TRBD1 (5 bases). V was cut by 6 bases and J by 6 bases, with 14 bases left in between. The CDR3 covers 13 residues. Germline V gene lookup returns CDR1 MNHNY and CDR2 SVGAGI (reference sequence). CDR3 residues: CASSLGPFDGYTF. The DNA of the CDR3 is TGTGCCAGCAGCTTGGGACCGTTCGATGGCTACACCTTC.

The V gene is TRBV13, the J gene TRBJ2-5, with 10 bases identical to TRBD1. The DNA matches TRBJ2-7 better at its end, which makes the J call doubtful. From germline, CDR1 is PRHDT and CDR2 FYEKMQ (reference sequence). This CDR3 spans 14 amino acids. CDR3 protein: CASSEGQGWHEQYF. The DNA of the CDR3 is TGTGCCAGCAGCGAGGGACAGGGGTGGCACGAGCAGTACTTC.